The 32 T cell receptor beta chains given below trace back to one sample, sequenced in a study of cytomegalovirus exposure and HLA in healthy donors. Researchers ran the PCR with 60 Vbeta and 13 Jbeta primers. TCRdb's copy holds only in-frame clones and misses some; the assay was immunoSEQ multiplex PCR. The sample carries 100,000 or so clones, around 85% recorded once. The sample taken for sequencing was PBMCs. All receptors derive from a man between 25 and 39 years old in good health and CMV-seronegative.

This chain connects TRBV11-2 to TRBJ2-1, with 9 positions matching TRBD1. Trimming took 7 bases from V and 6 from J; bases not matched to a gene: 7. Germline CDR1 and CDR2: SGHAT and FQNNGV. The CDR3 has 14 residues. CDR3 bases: TGTGCCAGCACCACGACAGGGGGGTTCAATGAGCAGTTCTTC. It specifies CASTTTGGFNEQFF.

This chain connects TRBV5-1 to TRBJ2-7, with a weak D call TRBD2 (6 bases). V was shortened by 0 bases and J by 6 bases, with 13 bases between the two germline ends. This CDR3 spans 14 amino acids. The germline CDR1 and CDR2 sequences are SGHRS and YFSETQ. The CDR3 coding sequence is TGCGCCAGCAGCTTGGCGGGGGAAGGACGCGAGCAGTACTTC. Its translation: CASSLAGEGREQYF.

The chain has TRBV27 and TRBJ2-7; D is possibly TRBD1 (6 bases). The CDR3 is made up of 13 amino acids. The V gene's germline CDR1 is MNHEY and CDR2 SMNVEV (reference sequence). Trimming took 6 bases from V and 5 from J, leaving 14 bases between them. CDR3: CASRLNRDNEQYF. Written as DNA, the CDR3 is TGTGCCAGCAGACTAAACCGGGACAACGAGCAGTACTTC.

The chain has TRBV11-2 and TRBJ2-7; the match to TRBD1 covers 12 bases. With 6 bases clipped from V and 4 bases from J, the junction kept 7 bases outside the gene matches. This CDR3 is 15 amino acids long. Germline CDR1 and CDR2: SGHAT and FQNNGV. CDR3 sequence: CASRHPGQGAYEQYF. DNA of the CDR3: TGTGCCAGCAGACATCCGGGACAGGGGGCTTACGAGCAGTACTTC.

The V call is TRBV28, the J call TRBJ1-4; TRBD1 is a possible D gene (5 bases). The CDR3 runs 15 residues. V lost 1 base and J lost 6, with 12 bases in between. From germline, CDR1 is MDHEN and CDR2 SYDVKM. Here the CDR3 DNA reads TGTGCCAGCAGTTTATTGGGGCGCAGTCATGAAAAACTGTTTTTT. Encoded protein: CASSLLGRSHEKLFF.

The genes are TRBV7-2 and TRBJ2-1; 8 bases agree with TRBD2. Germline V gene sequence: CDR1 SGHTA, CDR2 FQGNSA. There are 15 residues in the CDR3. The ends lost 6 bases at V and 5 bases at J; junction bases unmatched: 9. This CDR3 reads CASRNPSGSNNEQFF. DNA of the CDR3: TGTGCCAGCAGAAACCCAAGCGGGAGTAACAATGAGCAGTTCTTC.

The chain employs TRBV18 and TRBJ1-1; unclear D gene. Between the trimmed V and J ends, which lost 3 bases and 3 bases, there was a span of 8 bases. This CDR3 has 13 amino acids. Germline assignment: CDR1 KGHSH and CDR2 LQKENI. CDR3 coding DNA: TGTGCCAGCTCACCTCGTGGAGACACTGAAGCTTTCTTT. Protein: CASSPRGDTEAFF.

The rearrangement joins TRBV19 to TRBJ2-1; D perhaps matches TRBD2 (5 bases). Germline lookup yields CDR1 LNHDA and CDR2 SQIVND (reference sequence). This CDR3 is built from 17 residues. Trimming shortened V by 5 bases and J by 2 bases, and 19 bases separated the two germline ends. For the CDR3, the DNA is TGTGCCAGTAGTGCCCCTTTATCCGCGGGTACCTACAATGAGCAGTTCTTC. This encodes CASSAPLSAGTYNEQFF.

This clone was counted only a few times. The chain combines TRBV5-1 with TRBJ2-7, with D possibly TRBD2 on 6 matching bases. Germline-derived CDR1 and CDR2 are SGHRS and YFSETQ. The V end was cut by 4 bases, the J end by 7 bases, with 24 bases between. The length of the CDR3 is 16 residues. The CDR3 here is CASSPQGRGHLWEQYF. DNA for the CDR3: TGCGCCAGCAGCCCCCAAGGGCGGGGCCACCTGTGGGAGCAGTACTTC. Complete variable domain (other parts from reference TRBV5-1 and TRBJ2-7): KAGVTQTPRYLIKTRGQQVTLSCSPISGHRSVSWYQQTPGQGLQFLFEYFSETQRNKGNFPGRFSGRQFSNSRSEMNVSTLELGDSALYLCASSPQGRGHLWEQYFGPGTRLTVT.

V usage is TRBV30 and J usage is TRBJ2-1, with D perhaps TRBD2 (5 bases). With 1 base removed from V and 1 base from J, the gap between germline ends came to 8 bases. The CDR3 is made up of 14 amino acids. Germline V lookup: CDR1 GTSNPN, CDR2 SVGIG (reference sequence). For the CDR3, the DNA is TGTGCCTGGAGTGGAAAGCGGTCCTACAATGAGCAGTTCTTC. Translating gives CAWSGKRSYNEQFF.

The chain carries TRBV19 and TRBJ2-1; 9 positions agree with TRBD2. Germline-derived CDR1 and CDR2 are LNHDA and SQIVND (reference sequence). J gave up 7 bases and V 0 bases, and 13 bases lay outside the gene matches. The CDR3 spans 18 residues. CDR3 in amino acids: CASSIEVSVAGASNEQFF. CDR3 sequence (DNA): TGTGCCAGTAGTATAGAAGTCTCAGTAGCGGGAGCTTCAAATGAGCAGTTCTTC.

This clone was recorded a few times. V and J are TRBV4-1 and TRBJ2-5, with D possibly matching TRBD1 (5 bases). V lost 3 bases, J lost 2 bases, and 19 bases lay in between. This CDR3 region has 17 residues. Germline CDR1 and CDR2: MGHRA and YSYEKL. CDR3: CASSQSTTKGVQETQYF. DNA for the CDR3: TGCGCCAGCAGCCAGAGTACAACGAAAGGGGTTCAAGAGACCCAGTACTTC.

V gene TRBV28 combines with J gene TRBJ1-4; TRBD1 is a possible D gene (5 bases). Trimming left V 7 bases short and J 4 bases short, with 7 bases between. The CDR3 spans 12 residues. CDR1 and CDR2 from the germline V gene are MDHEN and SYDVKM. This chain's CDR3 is CASTDSNEKLFF. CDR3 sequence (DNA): TGTGCCAGCACCGACAGTAATGAAAAACTGTTTTTT.

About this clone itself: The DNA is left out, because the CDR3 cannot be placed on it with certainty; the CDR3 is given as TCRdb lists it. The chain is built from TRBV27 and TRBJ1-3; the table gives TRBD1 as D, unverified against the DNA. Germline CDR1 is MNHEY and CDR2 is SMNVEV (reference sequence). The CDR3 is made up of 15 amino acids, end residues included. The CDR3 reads CASSLERDSGNTIYF.

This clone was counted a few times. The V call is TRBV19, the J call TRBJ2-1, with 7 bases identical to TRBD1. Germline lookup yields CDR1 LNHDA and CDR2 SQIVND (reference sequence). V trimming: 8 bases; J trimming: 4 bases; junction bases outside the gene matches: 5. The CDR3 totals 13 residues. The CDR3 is CASSGQKYNEQFF. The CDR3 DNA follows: TGTGCCAGTTCGGGACAGAAATACAATGAGCAGTTCTTC.

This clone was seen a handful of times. CDR3 sequence reads: CAISESRQPPNEKLFF. The CDR3 DNA reads as TGTGCCATCAGTGAGTCAAGACAGCCCCCTAATGAAAAACTGTTTTTT. V and J are TRBV10-3 and TRBJ1-4, with a weak D call TRBD1 (5 bases). V shed 0 bases and J shed 3 bases, with 11 bases lying between them. Germline V CDR1 and CDR2: ENHRY, SYGVKD. The CDR3 consists of 16 residues.

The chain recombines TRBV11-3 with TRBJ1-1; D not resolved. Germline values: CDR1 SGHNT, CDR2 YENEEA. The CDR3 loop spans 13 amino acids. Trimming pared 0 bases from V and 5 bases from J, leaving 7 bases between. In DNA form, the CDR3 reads TGTGCCAGCAGCTTAGAGGAGGGAACTGAAGCTTTCTTT. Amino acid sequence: CASSLEEGTEAFF.

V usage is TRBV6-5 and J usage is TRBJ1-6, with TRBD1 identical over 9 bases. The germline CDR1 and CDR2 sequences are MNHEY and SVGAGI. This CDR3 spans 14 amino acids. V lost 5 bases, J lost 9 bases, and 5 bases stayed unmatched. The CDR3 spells CASSTQGARSPLHF. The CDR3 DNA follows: TGTGCCAGCAGTACACAGGGGGCGCGTTCACCCCTCCACTTT.

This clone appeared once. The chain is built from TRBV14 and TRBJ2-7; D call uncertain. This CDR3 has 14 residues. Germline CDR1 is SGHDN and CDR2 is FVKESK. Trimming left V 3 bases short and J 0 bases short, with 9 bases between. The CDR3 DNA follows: TGTGCCAGCAGCCAGGGCAGGTCCTCCTACGAGCAGTACTTC. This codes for CASSQGRSSYEQYF.

The CDR3 sequence: CASSEVRGNSPLHF. The CDR3 nucleotides are TGCGCCAGCAGCGAAGTAAGGGGTAATTCACCCCTCCACTTT. This chain uses TRBV4-1 with TRBJ1-6; tentatively, D is TRBD1 (5 bases). The CDR3 is made up of 14 amino acids. Germline V gives CDR1 MGHRA, CDR2 YSYEKL. V was cut by 5 bases and J by 6 bases, with 11 bases left in between.

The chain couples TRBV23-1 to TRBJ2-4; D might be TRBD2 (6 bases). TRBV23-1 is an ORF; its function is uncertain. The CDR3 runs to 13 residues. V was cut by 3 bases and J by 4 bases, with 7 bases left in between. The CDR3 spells CASSHGLKNIQYF. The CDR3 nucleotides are TGCGCCAGCAGTCACGGACTAAAAAACATTCAGTACTTC.

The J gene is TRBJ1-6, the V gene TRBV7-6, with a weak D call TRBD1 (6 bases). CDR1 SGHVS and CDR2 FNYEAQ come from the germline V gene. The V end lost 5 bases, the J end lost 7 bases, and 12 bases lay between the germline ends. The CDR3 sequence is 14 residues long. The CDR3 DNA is TGTGCCAGCAGCCCACCAGGGGTCAATTCACCCCTCCACTTT. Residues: CASSPPGVNSPLHF.

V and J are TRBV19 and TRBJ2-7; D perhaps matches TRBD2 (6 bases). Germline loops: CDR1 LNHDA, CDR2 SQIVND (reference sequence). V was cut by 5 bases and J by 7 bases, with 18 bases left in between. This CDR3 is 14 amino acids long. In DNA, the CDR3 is TGTGCCAGTAGTTTCCTTGGCGGGGCGGGGGAGCAGTACTTC. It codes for CASSFLGGAGEQYF.

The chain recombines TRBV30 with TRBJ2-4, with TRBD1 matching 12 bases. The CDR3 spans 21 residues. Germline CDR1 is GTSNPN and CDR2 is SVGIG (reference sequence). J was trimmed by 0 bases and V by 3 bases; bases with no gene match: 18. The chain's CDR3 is CAWRAQKPGQGAIIAKNIQYF. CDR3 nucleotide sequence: TGTGCCTGGAGGGCACAGAAACCGGGACAGGGGGCGATAATAGCCAAAAACATTCAGTACTTC.

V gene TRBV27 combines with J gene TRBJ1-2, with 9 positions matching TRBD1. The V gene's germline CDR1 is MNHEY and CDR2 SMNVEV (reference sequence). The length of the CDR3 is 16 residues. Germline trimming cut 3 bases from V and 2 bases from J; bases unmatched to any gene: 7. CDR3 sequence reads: CASSFGQGQGNYGYTF. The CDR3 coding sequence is TGTGCCAGCAGTTTCGGACAGGGACAGGGAAACTATGGCTACACCTTC.

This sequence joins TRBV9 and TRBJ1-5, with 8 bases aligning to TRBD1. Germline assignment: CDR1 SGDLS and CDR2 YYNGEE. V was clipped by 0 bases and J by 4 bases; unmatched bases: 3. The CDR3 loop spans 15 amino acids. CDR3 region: CASSVETGENQPQHF. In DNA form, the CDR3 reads TGTGCCAGCAGCGTAGAGACAGGGGAAAATCAGCCCCAGCATTTT.

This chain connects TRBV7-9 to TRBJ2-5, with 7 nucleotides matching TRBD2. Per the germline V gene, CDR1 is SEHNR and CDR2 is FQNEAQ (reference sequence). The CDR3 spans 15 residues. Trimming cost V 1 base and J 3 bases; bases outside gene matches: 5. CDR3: CASSLGLAEKETQYF. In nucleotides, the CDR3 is TGTGCCAGCAGCTTAGGCCTAGCGGAGAAAGAGACCCAGTACTTC.

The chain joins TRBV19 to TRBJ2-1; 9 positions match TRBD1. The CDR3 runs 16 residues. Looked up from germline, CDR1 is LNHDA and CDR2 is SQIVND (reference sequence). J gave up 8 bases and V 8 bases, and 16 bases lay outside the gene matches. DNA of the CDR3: TGTGCCAGTGAGGGAACCGGGACAGGGTTTTTCCATGAGCAGTTCTTC. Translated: CASEGTGTGFFHEQFF.

The CDR3 loop reads CASSLGARDGYTF. For the CDR3, the DNA is TGTGCCAGCAGCTTGGGTGCGAGGGATGGCTACACCTTC. This sequence joins TRBV5-4 and TRBJ1-2; D is unclear. Deletions cut 0 bases from V and 6 bases from J, with 9 bases between. Germline V gives CDR1 SGHNT, CDR2 YYREEE (reference sequence). This CDR3 is 13 amino acids long.

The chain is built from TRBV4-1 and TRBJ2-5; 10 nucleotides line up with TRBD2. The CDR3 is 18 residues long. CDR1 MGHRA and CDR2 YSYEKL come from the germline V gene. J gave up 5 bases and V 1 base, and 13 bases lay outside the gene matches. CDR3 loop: CASSQGQLAGASVETQYF. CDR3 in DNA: TGCGCCAGCAGCCAAGGGCAGCTAGCGGGAGCCTCGGTGGAGACCCAGTACTTC.

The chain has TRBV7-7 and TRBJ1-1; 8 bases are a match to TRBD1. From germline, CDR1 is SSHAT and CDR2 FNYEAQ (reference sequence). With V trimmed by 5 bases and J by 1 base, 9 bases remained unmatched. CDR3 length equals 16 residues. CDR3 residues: CASSHINRGTNTEAFF. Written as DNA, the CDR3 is TGTGCCAGCAGCCATATAAACAGGGGGACGAACACTGAAGCTTTCTTT.

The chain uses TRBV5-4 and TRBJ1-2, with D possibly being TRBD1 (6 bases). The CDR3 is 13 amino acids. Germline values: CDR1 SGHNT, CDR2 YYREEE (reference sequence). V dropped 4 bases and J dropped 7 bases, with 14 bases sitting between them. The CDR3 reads CASSQQGIFGYTF. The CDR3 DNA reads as TGTGCCAGCAGCCAGCAGGGGATCTTTGGCTACACCTTC.